This T cell receptor (beta chain) was documented in a study of cytomegalovirus exposure and HLA in healthy donors (dated by TCRdb to 2017 to 2019). In the study overall: An earlier analysis of several hundred of the donors reported about 250 Gb of sequence data and roughly 100 million unique TCR beta sequences from roughly 200 million T cells. An early release that covered about 600 HLA-typed donors contained approximately 290 gigabases of sequencing data and some 87 million unique TCR sequences. Of the 300 to 450 genotyped donors, 70% to 90% were placed in the genetic ancestry cluster associated with self-reported Caucasian donors. The study aimed to test whether cataloging public T cell receptors could reveal signatures of past pathogen exposure. The study profiled the T cell repertoires of fewer than 850 subjects by immunosequencing and related them to cytomegalovirus serostatus. In addition to the first cohort of 650 to 800 subjects, a separate validation cohort of over 90 different subjects was used. The study combined high-throughput TCR immunosequencing, statistical association of individual TCRs with disease status, and machine learning to predict cytomegalovirus infection status. A later analysis re-examined previously published TCR beta repertoires from just over 650 donors and added high-resolution HLA genotyping to investigate patterns of TCR occurrence. The later analysis used no new phenotypic data to find candidate immune exposures, relying instead on TCR beta sequences and their occurrence across donors. An earlier analysis of around 540 of the donors applied high-throughput TCR beta sequencing to assess whether each TCR beta V gene segment acted as functional or pseudogenic. Alongside the repertoire data, information on donor age, sex, ethnicity and CMV serostatus was compiled. A later genetic analysis used genome-wide SNP genotypes for about 60% of the roughly 700 donors, treating that subset as a discovery cohort. Every repertoire in the discovery cohort had been generated on one and the same sequencing platform. HLA typing covered class I and class II loci at four-digit resolution. The number of typed donors differed by locus: 629-630 for A, B, C, DRB1 and DQB1; approximately 520 for DQA1; 606 for DPA1; and 400 to 480 for DPB1. Several DR-DQ haplotypes were treated as single units for association and clustering because of strong linkage in the cohort. On average, roughly 200,000 unique TCR beta nucleotide sequences were sequenced per donor among more than 350 genotyped donors of the cohort, with roughly 18% of those sequences being non-productive. The paper's findings and limits, for the study overall: Assigning TCR associations to individual alleles was difficult when HLA alleles, especially DR and DQ, strongly co-occurred. The sequencing pipeline was judged likely to have produced a cluster of highly shared sequence variants as a technical artifact. CMV serostatus was the only immune exposure information available for the cohort. Sequencing depth was assumed to be roughly uniform across donors in the presence/absence analyses, though that assumption may not hold. Linkage disequilibrium might explain the correlated functional status among segregating V segments, but an unknown experimental factor could not be ruled out. In the study, some 160 TCR beta chains were listed as associated with cytomegalovirus. A later genetic analysis associated a missense DCLRE1C variant with V-gene and J-gene trimming of TCR beta chains, and an independent cohort replicated the association. In a later analysis, HLA-associated TCR beta chains were found to be more clonally expanded and to have lower generation probabilities than equally common non-associated chains. In vitro tests confirmed that a few of the cytomegalovirus-associated TCR beta chains recognize cytomegalovirus antigens. Because the 87-base-pair reads could not distinguish some IMGT-functional V segments, including TRBV6-2 and TRBV6-3, those segments were excluded. A later analysis reported that several top co-occurrence clusters appeared linked to parvovirus B19, influenza, CMV and Epstein-Barr virus. The earlier analysis of around 600 of the donors excluded fewer than 20 rarely observed V segments, including chromosome 9 orphons, because counts were too low. Because some donors lacked HLA typing at each locus, the association tests relied only on the typed subset. According to a later genetic analysis, donors in an Asian-associated ancestry cluster had fewer N-insertions in productive TCRs than the approximately 610-donor mean. This cohort had only TCR beta chains sequenced, and the lack of alpha or paired-chain data limited which features could be detected. A later analysis associated approximately 17,000 TCR beta sequences with specific HLA alleles at a false discovery rate of 0.05. While some public TCRs were present in many individuals, most TCR sequences turned up only very rarely across donors. Broadly in line with IMGT annotations, most TCR beta V segments showed up in productive rearrangements about 90% or about 30% of the time in an earlier analysis of several hundred of the donors. According to the authors, the approach could potentially be generalized to other disease states and immunological phenotypes. A further reported finding was that TCR beta sequences accurately predicted the HLA-A and HLA-B alleles for most subjects in the first cohort. In a later analysis, most CMV-associated TCR beta chains were found to appear HLA-restricted, with HLA associations seemingly driven largely by CMV exposure. In both the original and validation cohorts, the classifier was reported to diagnose cytomegalovirus status with high specificity and sensitivity. A later analysis found that TCR association rates varied across HLA loci, with DRB1 alleles showing the most associated TCRs and HLA-C alleles the fewest.

This clone was detected only a few times. The antigen it binds to is not known. The input lacks base qualities; no much larger clone sits a single base away. The library came from the immunoSEQ multiplex PCR assay. The multiplex PCR relied on a mix of 60 forward primers for TCR Vbeta segments and 13 reverse primers for TCR Jbeta segments. The CDR3 region of rearranged TCR beta genes was amplified from genomic DNA by a multiplex PCR assay. Amplified TCR beta libraries were sequenced as 87-base-pair reads on the Illumina HiSeq System. On the study's bioinformatics: In a later analysis, some 80 million unique TCR beta chains were counted across the roughly 670 repertoires, and roughly 11 million of these chains were shared by at least two donors. To remove PCR and sequencing errors, raw reads were error-corrected and collapsed into unique sequences using a nearest-neighbor algorithm that merged closely related sequences. To assign V, D and J gene segments, CDR3 sequences were aligned to IMGT reference sequences. For a sequence to be retained, a match of at least six nucleotides to both a V gene segment and a J gene segment was required. A rearrangement counted as productive if the CDR3 had no stop codons and remained in frame with V and J, and every other rearrangement counted as non-productive. CDR3 was defined according to IMGT convention as the region running from the second conserved V-encoded cysteine to the conserved J-encoded phenylalanine. Sequences without an unambiguous match to a single V gene segment were excluded from the earlier analysis of about 640 of the donors. An earlier analysis of several hundred of the donors called V segments functional above 56.7% productive rearrangements and segregating when the between-donor standard deviation exceeded 5%. A statistical classification framework was developed to diagnose cytomegalovirus status using the catalog of TCR beta chain sequences. In a later analysis, TCR nucleotide sequences were compared against IMGT/GENE-DB human TR gene sequences so that V and J genes could be assigned. A later analysis assigned CDR3 sequences and most-parsimonious VDJ recombination scenarios with the TCRdist pipeline. A later analysis defined each TCR beta chain by its CDR3 amino acid sequence plus V-gene family, and excluded reads lacking a unique V-gene family. As a way to deal with suspected cross-contamination and a sequencing artifact, a later analysis dropped 450 to 600 nucleotide sequences that were highly shared and had low generation probability. For each public chain, a later analysis derived a clonal expansion index from normalized ranks of inferred template counts within each repertoire. A later analysis computed generation probabilities with a VDJ recombination model fitted to out-of-frame rearrangements, and checked the results against IGoR. A later analysis scored TCR-TCR, TCR-HLA and TCR-CMV co-occurrence with hypergeometric tests, applying a repertoire-size bias correction to TCR pairs. A later analysis estimated false discovery rates by permuting HLA or CMV assignments 20 times. In a later analysis, co-occurring TCRs were grouped using DBSCAN, with TCRdist sequence similarity added in when clustering inside HLA-allele-positive subsets. Repertoires with fewer than 30,000 or more than 120,000 public chains were left out of co-occurrence clustering, as were five repertoires with anomalous nucleotide sharing. The table comes from immuneACCESS by way of TCRdb, which keeps in-frame sequences with V and J called. Part of the clones is missing from these tables; in studies checked, under half for an unresolved V gene and the rest for unknown reasons. V and J calls and clone size follow that table, whereas D and trimming were derived from the DNA. The sample table lists 180,000 or so clones, roughly 80% of them with a count of one. The ten largest make up roughly 7.8% of the sample.

The cohort was made up of around 720 healthy bone marrow donors. At the time of sampling, all cohort members were nominally healthy, though unrecorded immune exposures were likely present. The donor was CMV seropositive and was included in the group of approximately 310 seropositive cohort members. Every donor gave a peripheral blood sample, and the peripheral blood mononuclear cells from that sample were used for TCR beta sequencing. Genomic DNA extraction from the blood cell samples was performed with the Qiagen DNeasy Blood Extraction Kit. The germline V gene specifies MNHNS as CDR1 and SASEGT as CDR2. The cysteine opens and the phenylalanine closes a CDR3 of 12 amino acids. Only the CDR3 region is kept as DNA, spanning 36 bases read in frame from base 1. Trimming removed 7 bases from V and 10 bases from J, leaving 16 bases between the germline ends.

Sequenced material: PBMCs. Here the chain combines TRBV6-1 and TRBJ1-1; D gene: possibly TRBD1, on 5 matching bases. This sequence was found in a woman between 40 and 50 years old in good health and CMV-seropositive. The CDR3 in this case is CASIIQGGSAFF. The DNA sequence follows: TGTGCCAGCATTATTCAGGGAGGATCAGCTTTCTTT.